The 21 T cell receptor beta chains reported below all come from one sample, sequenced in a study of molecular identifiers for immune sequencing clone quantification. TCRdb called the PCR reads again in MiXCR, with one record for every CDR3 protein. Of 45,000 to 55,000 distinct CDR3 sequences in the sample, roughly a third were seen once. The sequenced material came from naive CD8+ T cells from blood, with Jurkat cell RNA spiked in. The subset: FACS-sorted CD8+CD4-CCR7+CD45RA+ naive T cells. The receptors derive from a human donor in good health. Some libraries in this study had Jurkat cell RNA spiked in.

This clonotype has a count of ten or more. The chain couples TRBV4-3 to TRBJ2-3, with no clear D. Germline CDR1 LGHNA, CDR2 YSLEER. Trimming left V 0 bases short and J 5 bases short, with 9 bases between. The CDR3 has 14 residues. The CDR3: CASSQETPKDTQYF. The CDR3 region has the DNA TGCGCCAGCAGCCAAGAAACCCCAAAAGATACGCAGTATTTT.

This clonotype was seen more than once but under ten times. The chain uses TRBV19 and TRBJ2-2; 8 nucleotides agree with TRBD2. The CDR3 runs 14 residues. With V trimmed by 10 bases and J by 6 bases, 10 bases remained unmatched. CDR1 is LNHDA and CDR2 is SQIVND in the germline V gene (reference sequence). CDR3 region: CATTSGNAPGELFF. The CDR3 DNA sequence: TGTGCCACTACTAGCGGAAATGCACCCGGGGAGCTGTTTTTT.

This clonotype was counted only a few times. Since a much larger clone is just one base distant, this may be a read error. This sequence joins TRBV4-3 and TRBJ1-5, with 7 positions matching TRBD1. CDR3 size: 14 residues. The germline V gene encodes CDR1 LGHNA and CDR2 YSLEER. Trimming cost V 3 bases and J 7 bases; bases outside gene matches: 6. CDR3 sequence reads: CASSQDRLAQPQHF. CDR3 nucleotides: TGCGCCAGCAGCCAGGACAGGCTCGCGCAGCCCCAGCATTTT.

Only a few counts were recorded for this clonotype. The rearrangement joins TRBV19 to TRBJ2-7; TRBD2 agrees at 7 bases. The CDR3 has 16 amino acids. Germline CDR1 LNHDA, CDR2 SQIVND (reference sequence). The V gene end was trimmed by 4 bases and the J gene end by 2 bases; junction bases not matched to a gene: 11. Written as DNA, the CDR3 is TGTGCCAGTAGTACCTGGGGGGGAAAGGGGCCCTACGAGCAGTACTTC. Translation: CASSTWGGKGPYEQYF. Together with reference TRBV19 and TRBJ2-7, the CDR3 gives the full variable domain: DGGITQSPKYLFRKEGQNVTLSCEQNLNHDAMYWYRQDPGQGLRLIYYSQIVNDFQKGDIAEGYSVSREKKESFPLTVTSAQKNPTAFYLCASSTWGGKGPYEQYFGPGTRLTVT.

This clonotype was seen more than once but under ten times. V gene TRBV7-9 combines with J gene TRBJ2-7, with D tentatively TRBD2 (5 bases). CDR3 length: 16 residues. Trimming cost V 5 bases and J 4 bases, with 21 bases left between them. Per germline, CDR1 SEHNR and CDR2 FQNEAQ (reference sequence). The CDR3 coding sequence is TGTGCCAGCAGCCCGGCACTAGGGCGGATTTTTTACGAGCAGTACTTC. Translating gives CASSPALGRIFYEQYF.

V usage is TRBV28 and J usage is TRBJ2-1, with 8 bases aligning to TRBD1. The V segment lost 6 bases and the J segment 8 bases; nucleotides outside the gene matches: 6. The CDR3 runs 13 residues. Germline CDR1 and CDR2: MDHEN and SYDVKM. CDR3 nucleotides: TGTGCCAGCAGACAGGGGGGTAGCGATGAGCAGTTCTTC. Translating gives CASRQGGSDEQFF.

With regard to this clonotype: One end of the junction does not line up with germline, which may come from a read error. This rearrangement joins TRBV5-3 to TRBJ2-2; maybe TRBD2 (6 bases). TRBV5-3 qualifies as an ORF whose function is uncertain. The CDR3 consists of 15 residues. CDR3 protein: CASSLWRGHTGELFF. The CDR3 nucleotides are TGTGCCAGCAGCTTGTGGCGGGGACACACCGGGGAGCTGTTTTTT.

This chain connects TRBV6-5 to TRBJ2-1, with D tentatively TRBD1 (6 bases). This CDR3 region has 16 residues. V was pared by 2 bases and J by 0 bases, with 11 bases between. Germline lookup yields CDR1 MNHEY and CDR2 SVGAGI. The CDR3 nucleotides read TGTGCCAGCAGTTACCAGGGACAACGCTCCTACAATGAGCAGTTCTTC. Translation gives CASSYQGQRSYNEQFF.

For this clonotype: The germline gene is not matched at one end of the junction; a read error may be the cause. CDR3 protein: CASSLGGTITDTRYF. CDR3 DNA sequence: TGTGCCAGCAGCTTAGGCGGGACTATTACAGATACGCGGTATTTT. The V gene is TRBV7-3, the J gene TRBJ2-3; 7 bases agree with TRBD2. The CDR3 covers 15 residues. Germline V gene data show CDR1 as SGHTA and CDR2 as FQGTGA.

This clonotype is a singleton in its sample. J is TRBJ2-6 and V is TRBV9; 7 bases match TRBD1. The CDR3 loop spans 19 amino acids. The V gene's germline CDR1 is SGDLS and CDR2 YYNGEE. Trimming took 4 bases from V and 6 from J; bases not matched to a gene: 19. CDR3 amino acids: CASSTSRDREHREANVLTF. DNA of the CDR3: TGTGCCAGCAGCACGAGCCGGGACAGAGAACACAGGGAGGCCAACGTCCTGACTTTC.

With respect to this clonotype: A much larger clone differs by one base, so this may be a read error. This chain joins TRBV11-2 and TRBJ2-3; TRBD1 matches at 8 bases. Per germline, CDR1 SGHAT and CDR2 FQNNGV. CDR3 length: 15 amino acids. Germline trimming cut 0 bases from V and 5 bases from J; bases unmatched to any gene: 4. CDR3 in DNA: TGTGCCAGCAGCTTAGAGTGGACAGGGTTAGATACGCAGTATTTT. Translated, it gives CASSLEWTGLDTQYF.

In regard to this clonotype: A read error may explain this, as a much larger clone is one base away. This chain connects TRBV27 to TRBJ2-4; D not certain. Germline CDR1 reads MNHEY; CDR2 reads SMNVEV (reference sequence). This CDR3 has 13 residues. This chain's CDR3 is CAGSLSAKNIQYF. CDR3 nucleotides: TGTGCCGGCAGTTTATCTGCCAAAAACATTCAGTACTTC.

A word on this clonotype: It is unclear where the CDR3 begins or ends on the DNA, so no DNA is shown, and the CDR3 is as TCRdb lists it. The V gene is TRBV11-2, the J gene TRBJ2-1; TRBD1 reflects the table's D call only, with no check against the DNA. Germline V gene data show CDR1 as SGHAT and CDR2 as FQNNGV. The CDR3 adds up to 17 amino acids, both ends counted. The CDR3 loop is CASSLELSGPNLNVQFF.

In nucleotides, the CDR3 is TGTGCCAGCAGTGTACTTGAGACAGGGGCCTACGAGCAGTACTTC. Residues: CASSVLETGAYEQYF. The rearrangement uses TRBV2 and TRBJ2-7; 8 positions match TRBD1. J gave up 2 bases and V 4 bases, and 7 bases lay outside the gene matches. The germline V gene encodes CDR1 SNHLY and CDR2 FYNNEI. The CDR3 consists of 15 residues.

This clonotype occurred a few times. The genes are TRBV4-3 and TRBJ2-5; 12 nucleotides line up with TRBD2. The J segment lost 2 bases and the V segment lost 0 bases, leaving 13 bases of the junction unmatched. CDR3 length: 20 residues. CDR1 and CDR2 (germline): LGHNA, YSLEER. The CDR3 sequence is CASSQEGWTSGTSPQETQYF. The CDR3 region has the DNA TGCGCCAGCAGCCAAGAAGGTTGGACTAGCGGGACCTCGCCACAAGAGACCCAGTACTTC.

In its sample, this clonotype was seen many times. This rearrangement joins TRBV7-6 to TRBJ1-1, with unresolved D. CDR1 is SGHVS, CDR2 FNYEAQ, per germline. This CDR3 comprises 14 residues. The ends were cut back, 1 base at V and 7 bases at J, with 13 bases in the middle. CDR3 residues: CASSLVEAPSEAFF. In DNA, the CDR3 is TGTGCCAGCAGCTTAGTGGAGGCGCCCAGTGAAGCTTTCTTT. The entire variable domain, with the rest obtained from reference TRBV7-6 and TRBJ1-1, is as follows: GAGVSQSPRYKVTKRGQDVALRCDPISGHVSLYWYRQALGQGPEFLTYFNYEAQQDKSGLPNDRFSAERPEGSISTLTIQRTEQRDSAMYRCASSLVEAPSEAFFGQGTRLTVV.

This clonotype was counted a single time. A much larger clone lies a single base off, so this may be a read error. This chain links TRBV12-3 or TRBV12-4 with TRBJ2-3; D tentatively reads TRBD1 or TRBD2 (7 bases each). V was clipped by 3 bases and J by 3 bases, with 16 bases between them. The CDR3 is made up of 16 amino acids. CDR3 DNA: TGTGCCAGCAGTTTCCCTAGCGGACAGGTAACAGATACGCAGTATTTT. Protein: CASSFPSGQVTDTQYF.

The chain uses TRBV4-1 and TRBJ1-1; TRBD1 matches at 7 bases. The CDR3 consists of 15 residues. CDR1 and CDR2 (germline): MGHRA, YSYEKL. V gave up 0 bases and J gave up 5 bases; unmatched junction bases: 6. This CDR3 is CASSQDEQGKTEAFF. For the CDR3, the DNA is TGCGCCAGCAGCCAAGATGAACAGGGGAAAACTGAAGCTTTCTTT.

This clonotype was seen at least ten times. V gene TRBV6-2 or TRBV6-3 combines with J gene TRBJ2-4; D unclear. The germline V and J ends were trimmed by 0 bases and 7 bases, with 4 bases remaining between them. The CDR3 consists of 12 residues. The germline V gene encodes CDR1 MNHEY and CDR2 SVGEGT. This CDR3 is CASSYSANIQYF. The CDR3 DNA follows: TGTGCCAGCAGTTACTCGGCCAACATTCAGTACTTC.

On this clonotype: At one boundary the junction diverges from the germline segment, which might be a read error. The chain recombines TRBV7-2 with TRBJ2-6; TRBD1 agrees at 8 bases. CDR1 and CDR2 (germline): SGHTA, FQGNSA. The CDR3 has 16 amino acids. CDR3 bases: TGTGCCAGCAGCCCAGGACAGGGTGCCGGGGCCAACGTCCTGAATTTC. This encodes CASSPGQGAGANVLNF.

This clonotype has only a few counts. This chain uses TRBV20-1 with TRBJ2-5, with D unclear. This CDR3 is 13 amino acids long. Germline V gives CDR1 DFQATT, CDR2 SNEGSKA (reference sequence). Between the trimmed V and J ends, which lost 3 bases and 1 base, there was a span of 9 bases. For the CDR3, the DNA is TGCAGTGCTAGTCCTGGGTCCCAAGAGACCCAGTACTTC. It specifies CSASPGSQETQYF.